These 8 T cell receptor beta chains were all obtained from the same sample, sequenced in a study of T cell changes during pregnancy in multiple sclerosis. Sequencing was performed with immunoSEQ multiplex PCR; in TCRdb, only in-frame clones are kept and a portion is missing. Counted here are 65,000 to 85,000 clones, 89% occurring once; the ten biggest clones make up approximately 0.88%. This specimen consisted of peripheral blood, obtained in the first trimester of pregnancy. These receptors originate from a female donor in good health, enrolled as a control in a pregnancy study.

The chain has TRBV7-8 and TRBJ1-1, with 9 bases identical to TRBD1. The CDR3 consists of 16 residues. Looked up from germline, CDR1 is SGHVS and CDR2 is FQNEAQ. With 3 bases clipped from V and 0 bases from J, the junction kept 5 bases outside the gene matches. CDR3 sequence: CASSLGDRAVNTEAFF. CDR3 coding DNA: TGTGCCAGCAGCTTGGGGGACAGGGCGGTGAACACTGAAGCTTTCTTT.

CDR3 DNA sequence: TGCGCCAGCAGAGGGACAGCCCAATTTAACAATGAGCAGTTCTTC. Translating gives CASRGTAQFNNEQFF. V is TRBV10-2 and J is TRBJ2-1, with 7 bases lining up with TRBD1. The CDR3 loop spans 15 amino acids. Germline V gene lookup returns CDR1 WSHSY and CDR2 SAAADI. Trimming at V came to 6 bases and at J to 5 bases, leaving 10 bases not matched to a gene.

This chain joins TRBV6-5 and TRBJ1-2; D not resolved. The CDR3 has 12 amino acids. The germline V gene has CDR1 MNHEY and CDR2 SVGAGI. Trimming shortened V by 7 bases and J by 5 bases, and 11 bases separated the two germline ends. The DNA for the CDR3 is TGTGCCAGCATTGGGAGGAGTTATGGCTACACCTTC. Its protein product is CASIGRSYGYTF.

This chain joins TRBV18 and TRBJ1-2; 7 bases are a match to TRBD1. The V gene end was trimmed by 2 bases and the J gene end by 5 bases; junction bases not matched to a gene: 11. The CDR3 length is 16 residues. CDR1 is KGHSH and CDR2 is LQKENI in the germline V gene. The CDR3 spells CASSPTKGQVEYGYTF. The DNA of the CDR3 is TGTGCCAGCTCACCAACCAAAGGACAGGTCGAATATGGCTACACCTTC.

To note about this clone: The sample carries other DNA sequences with the same CDR3. The rearrangement uses TRBV29-1 and TRBJ1-2; 8 bases fit TRBD1. CDR1 is SQVTM and CDR2 is ANQGSEA in the germline V gene. CDR3 length: 18 residues. The V gene end was trimmed by 6 bases and the J gene end by 2 bases; junction bases not matched to a gene: 20. The DNA of the CDR3 is TGCAGCGTGAGATTCATTCCGGGACAGGCACCTCCAAACTATGGCTACACCTTC. Translating gives CSVRFIPGQAPPNYGYTF.

This clone occurred a few times. This chain connects TRBV27 to TRBJ1-6; tentative D call: TRBD1 (5 bases). The CDR3 contains 15 residues. The germline gives CDR1 MNHEY, CDR2 SMNVEV (reference sequence). The germline V and J ends were trimmed by 5 bases and 5 bases, with 13 bases remaining between them. The CDR3 loop is CASSPGTGDNSPLHF. The DNA for the CDR3 is TGTGCCAGCAGTCCCGGGACGGGGGATAATTCACCCCTCCACTTT.

The chain carries TRBV7-6 and TRBJ1-1, with D possibly being TRBD1 (6 bases). The germline V and J ends were trimmed by 0 bases and 0 bases, with 14 bases remaining between them. CDR1 and CDR2 (germline): SGHVS, FNYEAQ. CDR3 length: 17 amino acids. CDR3 residues: CASSLASSAGVNTEAFF. Here the CDR3 DNA reads TGTGCCAGCAGCTTAGCGTCTTCCGCAGGGGTGAACACTGAAGCTTTCTTT.

The gene calls are TRBV7-2 and TRBJ2-5; 9 nucleotides align to TRBD2. Trimming removed 3 bases from V and 6 bases from J; junction bases left unmatched: 17. The germline gives CDR1 SGHTA, CDR2 FQGNSA. The CDR3 consists of 18 residues. CDR3 amino acids: CASSFGGLAGGRQKTQYF. The CDR3 nucleotides are TGTGCCAGCAGCTTTGGGGGTTTGGCGGGGGGGCGTCAGAAGACCCAGTACTTC.